This TCR beta chain stems from a study of cytomegalovirus exposure and HLA in healthy donors. This CDR3 comprises 15 residues. Germline V gives CDR1 ENHRY, CDR2 SYGVKD. Trimming left V 6 bases short and J 0 bases short, with 12 bases between. In regard to this clone: Its target is unknown.

Use of 60 Vbeta and 13 Jbeta primers characterized the PCR. Some clones are missing from TCRdb's copy, which holds only in-frame ones; the method was immunoSEQ multiplex PCR. The sample lists more than 65,000 clones, around 78% occurring once. Notes on the study in general: Indistinguishable V segments, including TRBV6-2 and TRBV6-3, were excluded. A link between a missense DCLRE1C variant and TCR beta V- and J-gene trimming emerged from a later analysis. Donors were assumed by presence/absence analyses to have roughly uniform sequencing depth. About 87% or about 30% of the time was how often most TCR beta V segments were productive, according to an earlier analysis.

The genes are TRBV10-3 and TRBJ2-1; tentative D call: TRBD2 (6 bases). This TCR was sampled from a man younger than 35 in good health and CMV-seropositive. Source material: PBMCs. The CDR3 protein is CAISLTGGSYNEQFF. The CDR3 coding sequence is TGTGCCATCAGCCTGACCGGGGGCTCCTACAATGAGCAGTTCTTC.